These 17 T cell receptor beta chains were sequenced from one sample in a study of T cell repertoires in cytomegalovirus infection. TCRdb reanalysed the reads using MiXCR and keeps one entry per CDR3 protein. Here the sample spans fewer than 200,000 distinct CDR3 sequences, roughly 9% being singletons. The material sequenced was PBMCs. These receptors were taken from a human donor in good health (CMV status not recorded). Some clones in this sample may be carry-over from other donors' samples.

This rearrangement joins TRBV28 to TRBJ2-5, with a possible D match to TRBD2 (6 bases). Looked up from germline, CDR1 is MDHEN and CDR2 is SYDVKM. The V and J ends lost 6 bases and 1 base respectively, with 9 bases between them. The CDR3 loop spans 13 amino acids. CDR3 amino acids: CASRGGAQETQYF. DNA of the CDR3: TGTGCCAGCAGGGGAGGAGCCCAAGAGACCCAGTACTTC.

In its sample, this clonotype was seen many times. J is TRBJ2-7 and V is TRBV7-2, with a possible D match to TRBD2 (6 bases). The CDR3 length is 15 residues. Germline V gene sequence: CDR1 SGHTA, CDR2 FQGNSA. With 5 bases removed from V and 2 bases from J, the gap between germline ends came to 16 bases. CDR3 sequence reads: CASSPQGGVTYEQYF. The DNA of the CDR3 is TGTGCCAGCAGCCCGCAGGGCGGGGTAACCTACGAGCAGTACTTC. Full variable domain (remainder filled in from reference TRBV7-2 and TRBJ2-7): GAGVSQSPSNKVTEKGKDVELRCDPISGHTALYWYRQSLGQGLEFLIYFQGNSAPDKSGLPSDRFSAERTGGSVSTLTIQRTQQEDSAVYLCASSPQGGVTYEQYFGPGTRLTVT.

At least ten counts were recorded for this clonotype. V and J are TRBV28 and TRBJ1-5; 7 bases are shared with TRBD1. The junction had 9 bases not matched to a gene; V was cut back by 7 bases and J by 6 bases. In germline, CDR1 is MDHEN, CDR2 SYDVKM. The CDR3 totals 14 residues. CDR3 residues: CASNTGVGGQPQHF. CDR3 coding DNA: TGTGCCAGCAATACAGGGGTGGGAGGTCAGCCCCAGCATTTT. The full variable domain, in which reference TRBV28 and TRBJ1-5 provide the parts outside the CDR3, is DVKVTQSSRYLVKRTGEKVFLECVQDMDHENMFWYRQDPGLGLRLIYFSYDVKMKEKGDIPEGYSVSREKKERFSLILESASTNQTSMYLCASNTGVGGQPQHFGDGTRLSIL.

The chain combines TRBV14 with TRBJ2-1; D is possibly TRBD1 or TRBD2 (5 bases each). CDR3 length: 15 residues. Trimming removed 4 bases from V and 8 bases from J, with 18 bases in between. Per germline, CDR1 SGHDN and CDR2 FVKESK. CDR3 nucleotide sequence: TGTGCCAGCAGCCCGGGACCCAGATTTAAGGATGAGCAGTTCTTC. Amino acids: CASSPGPRFKDEQFF.

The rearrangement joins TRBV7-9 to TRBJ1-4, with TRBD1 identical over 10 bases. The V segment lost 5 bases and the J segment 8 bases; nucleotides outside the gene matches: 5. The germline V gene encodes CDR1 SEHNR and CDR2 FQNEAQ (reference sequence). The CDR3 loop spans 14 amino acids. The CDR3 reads CASSTRQGAEKLFF. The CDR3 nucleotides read TGTGCCAGCAGCACTAGACAGGGGGCAGAAAAACTGTTTTTT. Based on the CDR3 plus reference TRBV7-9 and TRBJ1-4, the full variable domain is DTGVSQNPRHKITKRGQNVTFRCDPISEHNRLYWYRQTLGQGPEFLTYFQNEAQLEKSRLLSDRFSAERPKGSFSTLEIQRTEQGDSAMYLCASSTRQGAEKLFFGSGTQLSVL.

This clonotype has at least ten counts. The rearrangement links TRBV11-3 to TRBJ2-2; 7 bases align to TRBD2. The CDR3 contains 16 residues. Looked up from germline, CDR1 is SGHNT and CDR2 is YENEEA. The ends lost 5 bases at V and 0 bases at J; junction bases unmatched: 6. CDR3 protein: CASSKGGGSNTGELFF. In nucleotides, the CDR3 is TGTGCCAGCAGCAAGGGCGGGGGATCGAACACCGGGGAGCTGTTTTTT.

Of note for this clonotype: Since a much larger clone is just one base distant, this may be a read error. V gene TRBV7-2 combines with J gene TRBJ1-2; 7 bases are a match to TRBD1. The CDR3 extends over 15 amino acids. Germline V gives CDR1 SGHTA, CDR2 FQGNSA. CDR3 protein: CASSPLRGLVYGCTF. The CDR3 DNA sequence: TGTGCCAGCAGCCCTTTGAGGGGGCTAGTCTATGGCTGCACCTTC.

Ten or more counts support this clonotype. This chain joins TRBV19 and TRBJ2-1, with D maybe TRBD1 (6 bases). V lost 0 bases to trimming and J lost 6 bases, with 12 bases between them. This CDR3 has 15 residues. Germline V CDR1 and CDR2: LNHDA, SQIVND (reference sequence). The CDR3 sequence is CASSIDRGKGNEQFF. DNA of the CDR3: TGTGCCAGTAGTATAGACAGGGGCAAAGGCAATGAGCAGTTCTTC.

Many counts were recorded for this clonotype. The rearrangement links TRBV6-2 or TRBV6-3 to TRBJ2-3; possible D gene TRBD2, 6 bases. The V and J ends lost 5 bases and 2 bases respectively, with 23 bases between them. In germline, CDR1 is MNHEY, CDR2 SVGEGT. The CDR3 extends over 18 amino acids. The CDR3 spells CASSEPRGLLSTTDTQYF. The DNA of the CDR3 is TGTGCCAGCAGTGAACCCCGCGGACTACTATCCACCACAGATACGCAGTATTTT.

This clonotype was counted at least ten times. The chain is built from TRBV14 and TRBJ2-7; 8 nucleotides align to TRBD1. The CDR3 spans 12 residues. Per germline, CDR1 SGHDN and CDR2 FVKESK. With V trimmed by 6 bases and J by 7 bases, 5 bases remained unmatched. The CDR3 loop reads CASSPDRVEQYF. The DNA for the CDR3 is TGTGCCAGCAGTCCGGACAGGGTGGAGCAGTACTTC.

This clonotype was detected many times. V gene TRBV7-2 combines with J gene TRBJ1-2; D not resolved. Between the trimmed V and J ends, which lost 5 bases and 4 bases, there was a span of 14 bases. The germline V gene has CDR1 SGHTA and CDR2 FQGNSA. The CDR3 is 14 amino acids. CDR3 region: CASSRGGSSYGYTF. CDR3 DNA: TGTGCCAGCAGCCGAGGAGGGAGCAGCTATGGCTACACCTTC. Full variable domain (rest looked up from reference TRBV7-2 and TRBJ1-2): GAGVSQSPSNKVTEKGKDVELRCDPISGHTALYWYRQSLGQGLEFLIYFQGNSAPDKSGLPSDRFSAERTGGSVSTLTIQRTQQEDSAVYLCASSRGGSSYGYTFGSGTRLTVV.

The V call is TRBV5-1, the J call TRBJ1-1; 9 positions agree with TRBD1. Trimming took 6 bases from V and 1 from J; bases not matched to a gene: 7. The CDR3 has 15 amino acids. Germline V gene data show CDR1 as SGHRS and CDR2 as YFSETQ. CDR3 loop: CASTTGQGRNTEAFF. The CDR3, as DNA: TGCGCCAGCACTACCGGACAGGGGAGGAACACTGAAGCTTTCTTT. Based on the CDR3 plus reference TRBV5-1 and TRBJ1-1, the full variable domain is KAGVTQTPRYLIKTRGQQVTLSCSPISGHRSVSWYQQTPGQGLQFLFEYFSETQRNKGNFPGRFSGRQFSNSRSEMNVSTLELGDSALYLCASTTGQGRNTEAFFGQGTRLTVV.

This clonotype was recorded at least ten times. CDR3 nucleotides: TGTGCCAGCAGTCGACAGGGGGCGAACACTGAAGCTTTCTTT. Residues: CASSRQGANTEAFF. The V and J genes are TRBV28 and TRBJ1-1; 10 bases are shared with TRBD1. Germline V gene data show CDR1 as MDHEN and CDR2 as SYDVKM. The CDR3 is 14 residues long. After removal of 5 bases from V and 1 base from J, the junction contained 1 base not matched to a gene.

The CDR3 here is CASSPEFEAFF. In DNA form, the CDR3 reads TGTGCCAGCAGCCCGGAATTTGAAGCTTTCTTT. V usage is TRBV12-3 or TRBV12-4 and J usage is TRBJ1-1; D remains ambiguous. The CDR3 is made up of 11 amino acids. V shed 6 bases and J shed 7 bases, with 9 bases lying between them.

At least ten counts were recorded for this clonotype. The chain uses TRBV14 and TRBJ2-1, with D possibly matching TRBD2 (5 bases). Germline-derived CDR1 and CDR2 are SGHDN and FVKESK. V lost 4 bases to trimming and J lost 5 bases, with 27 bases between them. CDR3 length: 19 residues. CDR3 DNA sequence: TGTGCCAGCAGCCGTTTTCCCGTGCAGCGGCCAAACGGGGACAATGAGCAGTTCTTC. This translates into CASSRFPVQRPNGDNEQFF.

The CDR3 DNA follows: TGTGCCAGCAGTTACCGACAGGGCCACTACACCTTC. Encoded protein: CASSYRQGHYTF. This sequence joins TRBV6-5 and TRBJ1-2, with 7 bases lining up with TRBD1. The CDR3 is 12 amino acids. CDR1 and CDR2 (germline): MNHEY, SVGAGI. The J segment lost 10 bases and the V segment lost 2 bases, leaving 4 bases of the junction unmatched.

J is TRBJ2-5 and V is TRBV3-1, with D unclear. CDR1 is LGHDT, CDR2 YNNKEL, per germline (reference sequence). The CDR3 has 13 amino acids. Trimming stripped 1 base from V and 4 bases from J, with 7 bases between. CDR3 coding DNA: TGTGCCAGCAGCCAAGGGACCCTAGAGACCCAGTACTTC. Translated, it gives CASSQGTLETQYF.